These T cell receptor beta chains were read from a single sample in a study of shared clonotypes between healthy human individuals. The data were produced by immunoSEQ multiplex PCR, yet TCRdb's version contains in-frame clones alone and is incomplete. The sample contains some 980,000 clones, 70% to 85% of which appear only once. The sequencing sample was made of memory CD4+ T cells sorted from blood. The receptors come from a man aged 18 to 35 in good health. Both conserved end residues are part of each CDR3. A D gene is named only where the DNA matches it firmly. Clone size is shown for a subset of rows, as once, few, many or a class of expanded clone.

v_gene: TRBV7-2
abundance: -
j_gene: TRBJ2-7
d_gene: -
CDR3aa: CASSSSGSYEQYF
CDR3nt: TGTGCCAGCAGTTCCTCGGGCTCCTACGAGCAGTACTTC

v_gene: TRBV4-3
abundance: -
j_gene: TRBJ1-3
d_gene: -
CDR3aa: CASSPKLNPNTIYF
CDR3nt: TGCGCCAGCAGCCCTAAGTTAAACCCGAACACCATATATTTT

v_gene: TRBV5-6
abundance: few
j_gene: TRBJ1-4
d_gene: -
CDR3aa: CASSTGGRYEKLFF
CDR3nt: TGTGCCAGCTCAACGGGGGGGAGATATGAAAAACTGTTTTTT

v_gene: TRBV5-1
abundance: -
j_gene: TRBJ2-7
d_gene: -
CDR3aa: CASSLRGDRGYEQYF
CDR3nt: TGCGCCAGCAGCTTGAGGGGCGACCGCGGCTACGAGCAGTACTTC

v_gene: TRBV7-2
abundance: few
j_gene: TRBJ1-6
d_gene: -
CDR3aa: CASSFSYSPLHF
CDR3nt: TGTGCCAGCAGCTTTTCCTATTCACCCCTCCACTTT

v_gene: TRBV5-5
abundance: -
j_gene: TRBJ1-6
d_gene: -
CDR3aa: CASSLWAGNSPLHF
CDR3nt: TGTGCCAGCAGCTTGTGGGCCGGGAATTCACCCCTCCACTTT

v_gene: TRBV18
abundance: -
j_gene: TRBJ1-1
d_gene: -
CDR3aa: CASSPKDGGNTEAFF
CDR3nt: TGTGCCAGCTCACCTAAGGATGGGGGGAACACTGAAGCTTTCTTT

v_gene: TRBV5-1
abundance: once
j_gene: TRBJ1-6
d_gene: TRBD1
CDR3aa: CASRDGGTGIGASPLHF
CDR3nt: TGCGCCAGCCGGGACGGAGGGACAGGGATCGGGGCTTCACCCCTCCACTTT

v_gene: TRBV7-2
abundance: -
j_gene: TRBJ1-2
d_gene: -
CDR3aa: CASSLDPGPSYGYTF
CDR3nt: TGTGCCAGCAGCTTAGATCCGGGTCCCTCCTATGGCTACACCTTC

v_gene: TRBV11-3
abundance: -
j_gene: TRBJ2-3
d_gene: -
CDR3aa: CASSLSQQDGTQYF
CDR3nt: TGTGCCAGCAGCTTGAGTCAACAGGATGGTACGCAGTATTTT

v_gene: TRBV18
abundance: -
j_gene: TRBJ1-1
d_gene: -
CDR3aa: CASSPTGNTEAFF
CDR3nt: TGTGCCAGCTCACCTACGGGGAACACTGAAGCTTTCTTT

v_gene: TRBV10-1
abundance: -
j_gene: TRBJ1-4
d_gene: TRBD1
CDR3aa: CASSDGQGDYEKLFF
CDR3nt: TGCGCCAGCAGTGACGGACAGGGGGACTATGAAAAACTGTTTTTT

v_gene: TRBV2
abundance: -
j_gene: TRBJ2-1
d_gene: -
CDR3aa: CATGGNYNEQFF
CDR3nt: TGTGCCACCGGGGGCAACTACAATGAGCAGTTCTTC

v_gene: TRBV5-1
abundance: -
j_gene: TRBJ2-7
d_gene: -
CDR3aa: CASSTRDGSYEQYF
CDR3nt: TGCGCCAGCAGCACAAGGGACGGATCCTACGAGCAGTACTTC

v_gene: TRBV28
abundance: -
j_gene: TRBJ1-2
d_gene: TRBD1
CDR3aa: CASSTGGTVYGYTF
CDR3nt: TGTGCCAGCTCCACGGGGGGGACAGTCTATGGCTACACCTTC

v_gene: TRBV30
abundance: few
j_gene: TRBJ2-3
d_gene: -
CDR3aa: CAWRAYSGRTDTQYF
CDR3nt: TGTGCCTGGAGGGCCTACAGCGGGCGTACAGATACGCAGTATTTT

v_gene: TRBV28
abundance: -
j_gene: TRBJ1-5
d_gene: -
CDR3aa: CASSPGGAQSNQPQHF
CDR3nt: TGTGCCAGCAGCCCTGGAGGGGCGCAGAGCAATCAGCCCCAGCATTTT

v_gene: TRBV5-1
abundance: -
j_gene: TRBJ1-6
d_gene: TRBD1
CDR3aa: CASYSGTGDNSPLHF
CDR3nt: TGCGCCAGCTACTCCGGGACAGGGGATAATTCACCCCTCCACTTT

v_gene: TRBV7-9
abundance: -
j_gene: TRBJ2-3
d_gene: -
CDR3aa: CASSFRLAESTDTQYF
CDR3nt: TGTGCCAGCAGCTTTCGCCTAGCAGAGAGCACAGATACGCAGTATTTT

v_gene: TRBV7-8
abundance: -
j_gene: TRBJ1-1
d_gene: -
CDR3aa: CASSSGQSMNTEAFF
CDR3nt: TGTGCCAGCAGCTCCGGGCAGAGCATGAACACTGAAGCTTTCTTT

v_gene: TRBV10-2
abundance: -
j_gene: TRBJ1-1
d_gene: -
CDR3aa: CASSVLSGAKQAFF
CDR3nt: TGCGCCAGCAGTGTCTTGTCGGGGGCGAAACAAGCTTTCTTT

v_gene: TRBV5-1
abundance: -
j_gene: TRBJ1-6
d_gene: TRBD1
CDR3aa: CASSPGQGSSYNSPLHF
CDR3nt: TGCGCCAGCAGCCCTGGACAGGGCAGCTCCTATAATTCACCCCTCCACTTT

v_gene: TRBV5-1
abundance: -
j_gene: TRBJ2-1
d_gene: -
CDR3aa: CASSSAGNEQFF
CDR3nt: TGCGCCAGCAGCTCCGCAGGGAATGAGCAGTTCTTC

v_gene: TRBV2
abundance: -
j_gene: TRBJ2-3
d_gene: -
CDR3aa: CASSEARGARTDTQYF
CDR3nt: TGTGCCAGCAGTGAAGCAAGGGGGGCGAGGACAGATACGCAGTATTTT

v_gene: TRBV9
abundance: -
j_gene: TRBJ1-6
d_gene: -
CDR3aa: CASSGTGNSPLHF
CDR3nt: TGTGCCAGCAGCGGTACAGGGAATTCACCCCTCCACTTT

v_gene: TRBV18
abundance: -
j_gene: TRBJ2-2
d_gene: TRBD1
CDR3aa: CASSQGAVNTGELFF
CDR3nt: TGTGCCAGCTCACAGGGGGCCGTGAACACCGGGGAGCTGTTTTTT

v_gene: TRBV2
abundance: -
j_gene: TRBJ2-1
d_gene: -
CDR3aa: CASSRARVGEQFF
CDR3nt: TGTGCCAGCAGCAGGGCCCGCGTCGGTGAGCAGTTCTTC

v_gene: TRBV5-1
abundance: -
j_gene: TRBJ1-6
d_gene: -
CDR3aa: CASSIDRDSPSPLHF
CDR3nt: TGCGCCAGCAGCATTGACAGAGACTCTCCTTCACCCCTCCACTTT

v_gene: TRBV28
abundance: -
j_gene: TRBJ2-5
d_gene: TRBD1
CDR3aa: CASSWISRTGGQETQYF
CDR3nt: TGTGCCAGCAGTTGGATCAGCCGGACAGGGGGTCAAGAGACCCAGTACTTC

v_gene: TRBV4-1
abundance: many
j_gene: TRBJ1-5
d_gene: -
CDR3aa: CASSQAHQPGQPQHF
CDR3nt: TGCGCCAGCAGCCAAGCCCATCAACCTGGGCAGCCCCAGCATTTT

v_gene: TRBV7-9
abundance: -
j_gene: TRBJ1-5
d_gene: -
CDR3aa: CASSLVSAATNQPQHF
CDR3nt: TGTGCCAGCAGCTTAGTAAGTGCAGCTACCAATCAGCCCCAGCATTTT

v_gene: TRBV29-1
abundance: -
j_gene: TRBJ1-1
d_gene: -
CDR3aa: CSVHLGGANTEAFF
CDR3nt: TGCAGCGTTCACCTAGGGGGAGCGAACACTGAAGCTTTCTTT

v_gene: TRBV6-1
abundance: -
j_gene: TRBJ2-3
d_gene: TRBD1
CDR3aa: CASGGQDWGTDTQYF
CDR3nt: TGTGCCAGCGGTGGACAGGACTGGGGGACAGATACGCAGTATTTT

v_gene: TRBV5-1
abundance: -
j_gene: TRBJ2-3
d_gene: -
CDR3aa: CASSLDRYSTDTQYF
CDR3nt: TGCGCCAGCAGCTTGGACAGGTATAGCACAGATACGCAGTATTTT

v_gene: TRBV30
abundance: -
j_gene: TRBJ2-7
d_gene: TRBD1
CDR3aa: CAWTRTGGAPGQYF
CDR3nt: TGTGCCTGGACCCGGACAGGGGGCGCCCCAGGGCAGTACTTC